The T cell receptor beta chain described here comes from a study of PD-1 blockade in classical Hodgkin lymphoma (dated by TCRdb to about 2020). For the wider study: To define a peripheral blood immune signature of response to PD-1 blockade in classical Hodgkin lymphoma, the study combined TCR beta sequencing with CyTOF.

Study-wide conclusions, independent of this receptor: The study was limited to a single clinical trial cohort, and causes of repertoire differences, possibly disease activity or prior therapy, remained undefined. Newly diagnosed patients were reported to have lower baseline TCR diversity than healthy donors, and relapsed/refractory patients were reported to have lower baseline TCR diversity still.

Taken with the paper, the label for time point translates to: newly diagnosed, previously untreated cHL patient sample. To serve as a comparison group for the relapsed/refractory trial patients, PBMCs were sequenced from patients with newly diagnosed, previously untreated classical Hodgkin lymphoma. Peripheral blood was collected in 8 mL Vacutainer Cell Preparation Tubes, from which PBMCs were isolated by centrifugation and then cryopreserved. The junction shows trimming of 4 bases on V and 4 bases on J, plus 16 bases between the germline ends. In the germline V gene, CDR1 corresponds to KGHSH and CDR2 to LQKENI. Spanning cysteine to phenylalanine, the CDR3 consists of 15 amino acids. This entry keeps only the CDR3 DNA: 45 bases, framed from base 1. The Qiagen DNeasy kit was used to extract genomic DNA both from unsorted PBMCs and from the negatively selected CD4+ and CD8+ fractions. TCR beta CDR3 regions were amplified by immunoSEQ multiplex PCR using primers annealing to V and J segments. A synthetic immune receptor repertoire was used to minimize amplification bias, and remaining bias was computationally removed after sequencing. Per the authors' processing: Repertoire diversity was quantified as the Shannon entropy index using custom Python scripts. Unsorted, CD4+ and CD8+ repertoires were analyzed separately, except for combined analyses in which CD4+ and CD8+ sequences were merged in silico. TCRdb stores this immuneACCESS table with in-frame sequences only. Part of the clones is absent; in the studies checked, under half of the shortfall reflects unresolved V genes, and no reason is known for the rest. V, J and clone size are taken as reported in that table, and D and trimming were inferred from the DNA itself. The table for this sample lists approximately 31,000 clones; roughly 94% of them were counted only once. The ten largest clones represent approximately 2.2% of the sample.

This clone was counted once. The clone's antigen remains unknown. Base qualities were left out, and no much larger clone turns up one base away. Sequenced material: peripheral blood mononuclear cells (PBMCs). The source of this sequence is a human donor with classical Hodgkin lymphoma. Recombination joined TRBV18 with TRBJ1-2; perhaps TRBD1 is the D gene, with 5 bases matching. For the CDR3, the sequence is CASSRSGALGYGYTF. The DNA is TGTGCCAGCTCACGAAGTGGGGCGCTCGGCTATGGCTACACCTTC.